This entry lists 22 T cell receptor beta chains sequenced from one sample in a study of persistence of HIV-infected CD4 T cells. Antigen specificity for these receptors is unknown. Lysates of CMV-infected fibroblasts at around 9.8 ug/mL stimulated these cells. Memory cells lacking CD40L and CD69 with high CD45RO were sorted. Sequencing used immunoSEQ version 4 in survey mode. Sequencing was performed with immunoSEQ multiplex PCR; in TCRdb, only in-frame clones are kept and a portion is missing. The sample lists about 40,000 clones; 80% were seen once. Material: CD4+ T cells sorted from PBMCs after approximately 19-hour stimulation, obtained from a patient who received antiretroviral therapy. The receptors here all came from an adult man with HIV who was CMV-seropositive.

The V call is TRBV28, the J call TRBJ2-3; perhaps TRBD2 as D (5 bases). This CDR3 spans 16 amino acids. The ends were cut back, 5 bases at V and 2 bases at J, with 17 bases in the middle. Germline V gene sequence: CDR1 MDHEN, CDR2 SYDVKM. The CDR3 sequence is CASSAPRGSDTDTQYF. The CDR3 DNA follows: TGTGCCAGCAGTGCCCCTAGAGGGAGTGACACAGATACGCAGTATTTT.

The gene calls are TRBV7-2 and TRBJ1-6; tentative D call: TRBD1 (6 bases). The CDR3 has 16 residues. Germline V gives CDR1 SGHTA, CDR2 FQGNSA. The germline V and J ends were trimmed by 2 bases and 6 bases, with 14 bases remaining between them. CDR3 sequence: CASSLRTGGGNSPLHF. In DNA form, the CDR3 reads TGTGCCAGCAGCTTAAGGACCGGAGGGGGTAATTCACCCCTCCACTTT.

This clone has only one observation. The chain uses TRBV7-3 and TRBJ2-3; maybe TRBD1 (7 bases). V lost 5 bases, J lost 2 bases, and 20 bases lay in between. This CDR3 is 17 amino acids long. The V gene's germline CDR1 is SGHTA and CDR2 FQGTGA. The CDR3, as DNA: TGTGCCAGCAGCCTCACCTTTGCGGGACAGTCCACAGATACGCAGTATTTT. Protein: CASSLTFAGQSTDTQYF. Filled out from reference TRBV7-3 and TRBJ2-3, the complete variable domain reads GAGVSQTPSNKVTEKGKYVELRCDPISGHTALYWYRQSLGQGPEFLIYFQGTGAADDSGLPNDRFFAVRPEGSVSTLKIQRTERGDSAVYLCASSLTFAGQSTDTQYFGPGTRLTVL.

The V gene is TRBV14, the J gene TRBJ2-3, with a weak D call TRBD1 (5 bases). CDR1 SGHDN and CDR2 FVKESK come from the germline V gene. The CDR3 totals 14 residues. V was pared by 1 base and J by 13 bases, with 18 bases between. CDR3 nucleotide sequence: TGTGCCAGCAGCCAAGCAGGGCTCCCTGGCAAGGAGTATTTT. Protein product: CASSQAGLPGKEYF.

Note on this clone: Different DNA sequences within this sample yield the same CDR3. The V call is TRBV19, the J call TRBJ1-1; D is unclear. Germline CDR1 is LNHDA and CDR2 is SQIVND (reference sequence). The CDR3 contains 14 residues. Deletions cut 3 bases from V and 1 base from J, with 9 bases between. CDR3 amino acids: CASSIGPANTEAFF. CDR3 nucleotides: TGTGCCAGTAGTATTGGTCCGGCGAACACTGAAGCTTTCTTT.

This clone has just one count. V usage is TRBV7-2 and J usage is TRBJ2-1; D remains unclear. Germline V gives CDR1 SGHTA, CDR2 FQGNSA. The CDR3 is 15 amino acids. V lost 4 bases and J lost 0, with 10 bases in between. The CDR3 reads CASSYIKSSYNEQFF. In DNA, the CDR3 is TGTGCCAGCAGCTACATCAAGAGCTCCTACAATGAGCAGTTCTTC. The entire variable domain, with the rest obtained from reference TRBV7-2 and TRBJ2-1, is as follows: GAGVSQSPSNKVTEKGKDVELRCDPISGHTALYWYRQSLGQGLEFLIYFQGNSAPDKSGLPSDRFSAERTGGSVSTLTIQRTQQEDSAVYLCASSYIKSSYNEQFFGPGTRLTVL.

This clone was observed a handful of times. The chain is built from TRBV18 and TRBJ2-7; tentatively, D is TRBD1 or TRBD2 (6 bases each). V was cut by 0 bases and J by 12 bases, with 12 bases left in between. This CDR3 comprises 12 residues. CDR1 KGHSH and CDR2 LQKENI come from the germline V gene. The CDR3 DNA reads as TGTGCCAGCTCACCACCGGAGGGGGGTCTGTACTTC. Translating gives CASSPPEGGLYF.

This chain links TRBV27 with TRBJ2-7; 9 nucleotides align to TRBD1. V lost 0 bases and J lost 2; bases outside the gene matches: 8. The germline V gene has CDR1 MNHEY and CDR2 SMNVEV (reference sequence). CDR3 length: 17 residues. The CDR3 sequence is CASSLSVRTGVPYEQYF. As DNA, the CDR3 is TGTGCCAGCAGTTTATCAGTCCGGACAGGGGTACCCTACGAGCAGTACTTC.

The chain is built from TRBV19 and TRBJ2-4, with D unresolved. This CDR3 region has 13 residues. The germline V gene encodes CDR1 LNHDA and CDR2 SQIVND (reference sequence). V lost 5 bases, J lost 6 bases, and 11 bases lay in between. Written as DNA, the CDR3 is TGTGCCAGTAGTCGTGGACGGGCAAACATTCAGTACTTC. As protein: CASSRGRANIQYF. Using reference TRBV19 and TRBJ2-4 for the parts outside the CDR3, the full variable domain is DGGITQSPKYLFRKEGQNVTLSCEQNLNHDAMYWYRQDPGQGLRLIYYSQIVNDFQKGDIAEGYSVSREKKESFPLTVTSAQKNPTAFYLCASSRGRANIQYFGAGTRLSVL.

This clone was detected once. J is TRBJ1-1 and V is TRBV7-8; D is unclear. The CDR3 length is 14 residues. CDR1 SGHVS and CDR2 FQNEAQ come from the germline V gene. Between the trimmed V and J ends, which lost 5 bases and 4 bases, there was a span of 14 bases. The DNA of the CDR3 is TGTGCCAGCAGCCCCTATGAGGGTCCCACTGAAGCTTTCTTT. Protein sequence: CASSPYEGPTEAFF.

The chain joins TRBV29-1 to TRBJ2-7; the match to TRBD1 covers 7 bases. V shed 4 bases, J shed 0 bases, and the junction held 6 bases outside the gene matches. Germline loops: CDR1 SQVTM, CDR2 ANQGSEA. The CDR3 totals 14 residues. Here the CDR3 DNA reads TGCAGCGTTGGACAGGGAACGAGCTCCTACGAGCAGTACTTC. This translates into CSVGQGTSSYEQYF.

This rearrangement joins TRBV5-8 to TRBJ2-2; D ambiguous. Looked up from germline, CDR1 is SGHTS and CDR2 is YDEGEE. Trimming left V 0 bases short and J 1 base short, with 13 bases between. This CDR3 contains 17 residues. CDR3 protein: CASSLVLWKQNTGELFF. The CDR3 nucleotides are TGTGCCAGCAGCTTGGTCCTTTGGAAACAGAACACCGGGGAGCTGTTTTTT.

This clone appeared a single time. The gene calls are TRBV18 and TRBJ1-1; no firm D call. Trimming pared 3 bases from V and 2 bases from J, leaving 7 bases between. CDR1 is KGHSH and CDR2 is LQKENI in the germline V gene. The CDR3 loop spans 13 amino acids. The CDR3 DNA reads as TGTGCCAGCTCACCGGAGGGAAACACTGAAGCTTTCTTT. It translates to CASSPEGNTEAFF.

This chain joins TRBV24-1 and TRBJ1-2; TRBD1 aligns across 7 bases. Germline V gives CDR1 KGHDR, CDR2 SFDVKD. The CDR3 has 16 amino acids. The V gene end was trimmed by 4 bases and the J gene end by 3 bases; junction bases not matched to a gene: 10. The CDR3 region is CATSDSNSDRYYGYTF. The CDR3 DNA follows: TGTGCCACCAGTGACTCGAATTCGGACAGGTACTATGGCTACACCTTC.

The chain joins TRBV28 to TRBJ1-1; TRBD1 is a possible D gene (5 bases). V was clipped by 3 bases and J by 5 bases, with 16 bases between them. Germline V lookup: CDR1 MDHEN, CDR2 SYDVKM. The CDR3 extends over 15 amino acids. For the CDR3, the DNA is TGTGCCAGCAGTTTGAATTCGGGGGTGCGGACTGAAGCTTTCTTT. Translating it yields CASSLNSGVRTEAFF.

Of note for this clone: The junction and the germline gene differ at one end; a read error may be behind it. V usage is TRBV28 and J usage is TRBJ1-1; no clear D gene. The CDR3 runs to 13 residues. Looked up from germline, CDR1 is MDHEN and CDR2 is SYDVKM. The CDR3 is CASSLPVHTEAFF. The CDR3 DNA is TGTGCCAGCAGTTTACCGGTACACACAGAAGCTTTCTTT.

This clone occurred once. The chain is built from TRBV6-5 and TRBJ1-1; TRBD1 is a possible D gene (6 bases). Germline V gives CDR1 MNHEY, CDR2 SVGAGI. Trimming took off 0 bases at V and 5 bases at J, with 16 bases between the two ends. The length of the CDR3 is 16 residues. CDR3 loop: CASSYSIELGATEAFF. The CDR3 DNA sequence: TGTGCCAGCAGTTACTCGATAGAGCTGGGGGCGACTGAAGCTTTCTTT.

The CDR3 DNA is TGCGCCAGCAGCTTGGATCACGCCGGGGAGCTGTTTTTT. The encoded protein is CASSLDHAGELFF. The rearrangement uses TRBV5-1 and TRBJ2-2, with D hard to call. Trimming removed 0 bases from V and 6 bases from J, with 6 bases in between. The CDR3 runs to 13 residues. CDR1 and CDR2 from the germline V gene are SGHRS and YFSETQ.

This clone showed up just a few times. The chain combines TRBV27 with TRBJ2-3, with 8 positions matching TRBD2. From germline, CDR1 is MNHEY and CDR2 SMNVEV (reference sequence). The V and J ends lost 2 bases and 0 bases, in that order; junction bases with no gene match: 4. The CDR3 spans 16 residues. CDR3 sequence reads: CASSLRGGASTDTQYF. The CDR3 nucleotides read TGTGCCAGCAGTTTACGGGGGGGGGCTAGCACAGATACGCAGTATTTT.

The chain couples TRBV27 to TRBJ1-1; 7 bases line up with TRBD1. The CDR3 loop spans 14 amino acids. Germline V gives CDR1 MNHEY, CDR2 SMNVEV (reference sequence). V dropped 11 bases and J dropped 1; count of bases not matched to a gene: 10. This CDR3 reads CAARGTVQNTEAFF. In DNA, the CDR3 is TGTGCCGCACGCGGGACAGTGCAGAACACTGAAGCTTTCTTT.

The chain combines TRBV25-1 with TRBJ2-7; D is undetermined. The CDR3 totals 17 residues. Trimming took off 1 base at V and 7 bases at J, with 23 bases between the two ends. Germline assignment: CDR1 MGHDK and CDR2 SYGVNS. The CDR3 nucleotides read TGTGCCAGCAGTGAATTGGGTAAGGGTTCCCTCGGTGGGGAGCAGTACTTC. Protein product: CASSELGKGSLGGEQYF.

The chain uses TRBV12-3 or TRBV12-4 and TRBJ1-2, with TRBD1 matching over 9 bases. V lost 10 bases and J lost 8; bases outside the gene matches: 8. The CDR3 covers 12 residues. The CDR3, as DNA: TGTGCCACCCTACAGGGGGCGCGCGGCTACACCTTC. Translated, it gives CATLQGARGYTF.